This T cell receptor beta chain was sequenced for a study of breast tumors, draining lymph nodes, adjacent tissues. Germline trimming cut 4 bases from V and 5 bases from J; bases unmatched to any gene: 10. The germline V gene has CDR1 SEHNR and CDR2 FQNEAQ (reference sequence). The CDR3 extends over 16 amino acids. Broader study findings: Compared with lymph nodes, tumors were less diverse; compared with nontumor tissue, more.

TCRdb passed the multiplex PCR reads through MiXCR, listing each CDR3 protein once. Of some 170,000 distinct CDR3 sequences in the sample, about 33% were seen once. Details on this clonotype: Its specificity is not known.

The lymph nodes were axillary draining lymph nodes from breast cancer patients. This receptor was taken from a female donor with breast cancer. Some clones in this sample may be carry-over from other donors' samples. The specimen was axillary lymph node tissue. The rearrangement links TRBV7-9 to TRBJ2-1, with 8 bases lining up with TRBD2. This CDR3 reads CASSSRIAGSDNEQFF. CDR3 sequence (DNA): TGTGCCAGCAGCTCCCGAATAGCGGGGAGCGACAATGAGCAGTTCTTC.